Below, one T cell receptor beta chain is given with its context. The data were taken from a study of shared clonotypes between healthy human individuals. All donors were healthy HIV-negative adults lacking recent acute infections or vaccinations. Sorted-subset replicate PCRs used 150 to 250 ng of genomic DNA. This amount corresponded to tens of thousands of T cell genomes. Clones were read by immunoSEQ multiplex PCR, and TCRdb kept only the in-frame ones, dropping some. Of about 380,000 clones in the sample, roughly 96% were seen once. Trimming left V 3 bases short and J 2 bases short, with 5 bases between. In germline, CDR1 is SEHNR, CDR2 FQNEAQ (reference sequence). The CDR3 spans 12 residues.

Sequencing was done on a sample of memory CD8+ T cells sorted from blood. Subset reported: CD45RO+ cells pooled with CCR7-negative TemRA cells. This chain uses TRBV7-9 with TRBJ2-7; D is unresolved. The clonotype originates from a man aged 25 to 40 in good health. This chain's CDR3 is CASSFTAYEQYF. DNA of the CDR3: TGTGCCAGCAGCTTCACGGCCTACGAGCAGTACTTC.